What follows are 8 T cell receptor beta chains derived from one specimen sequenced in a study of T cells in localized non-small cell lung cancer. Only in-frame clones appear in the TCRdb table, and some are missing; sequencing was by immunoSEQ multiplex PCR. The sample consists of about 890 clones, approximately 22% of them appearing once. The material was lung tumor tissue, obtained before any cancer treatment. The receptors derive from a female donor over 55 with stage II squamous cell lung carcinoma.

This clone has more than one count but fewer than ten. This chain links TRBV15 with TRBJ1-1, with TRBD1 matching over 8 bases. V shed 5 bases and J 11 bases; nucleotides not matched to a gene: 25. The CDR3 has 18 amino acids. CDR1 LNHNV and CDR2 YYDKDF come from the germline V gene (reference sequence). The CDR3 is CATSGGTGGDLSRSGAFF. The CDR3 coding sequence is TGTGCCACCAGCGGGGGGACAGGCGGGGATCTTTCCAGATCTGGGGCTTTCTTT.

The gene calls are TRBV29-1 and TRBJ2-7; 10 bases line up with TRBD2. CDR1 is SQVTM and CDR2 is ANQGSEA in the germline V gene. The CDR3 sequence is 13 residues long. The V and J ends lost 6 bases and 3 bases, in that order; junction bases with no gene match: 5. This chain's CDR3 is CSVGAGGDYEQYF. The CDR3 bases are TGCAGCGTGGGAGCGGGGGGGGACTACGAGCAGTACTTC.

This clone ranks as large. The chain employs TRBV9 and TRBJ1-2; maybe TRBD1 (5 bases). The CDR3 is made up of 13 amino acids. Germline V gene data show CDR1 as SGDLS and CDR2 as YYNGEE. The V end lost 6 bases, the J end lost 3 bases, and 12 bases lay between the germline ends. CDR3 residues: CASKLEGYYGYTF. As DNA, the CDR3 is TGTGCCAGCAAATTAGAGGGGTACTATGGCTACACCTTC.

This clone has more than one count but fewer than ten. This chain links TRBV19 with TRBJ1-1, with a tentative D call TRBD1 (6 bases). Trimming removed 3 bases at V and 5 bases at J, with 16 bases between. Germline V gives CDR1 LNHDA, CDR2 SQIVND (reference sequence). The CDR3 spans 15 residues. As DNA, the CDR3 is TGTGCCAGTAGTATGGATCACAGGGAAGAGACTGAAGCTTTCTTT. It codes for CASSMDHREETEAFF.

This clone has just a few counts. The rearrangement uses TRBV6-7 and TRBJ1-5; D perhaps matches TRBD1 (6 bases). TRBV6-7 is treated as an ORF (open reading frame) with a function not yet certain. V was trimmed by 6 bases and J by 7 bases, leaving 25 bases between them. The CDR3 runs 17 residues. CDR3 sequence (DNA): TGTGCCAGCAGCTCAGCCCGACAGGCGGGGAAGGGGCAGCCCCAGCATTTT. Amino acids: CASSSARQAGKGQPQHF.

The chain links TRBV6-8 to TRBJ1-6; 10 nucleotides agree with TRBD1. Germline V gives CDR1 MNHGY, CDR2 SAAAGT. The CDR3 spans 14 residues. Trimming at V came to 7 bases and at J to 7 bases, leaving 4 bases not matched to a gene. The CDR3 loop is CASNGDRGNSPLHF. In DNA form, the CDR3 reads TGTGCCAGCAACGGGGACAGGGGAAATTCACCCCTCCACTTT.

This chain uses TRBV19 with TRBJ1-2; no definite D call. The CDR3 contains 15 residues. The germline V gene encodes CDR1 LNHDA and CDR2 SQIVND (reference sequence). Trimming took 0 bases from V and 7 from J, leaving 15 bases between them. The CDR3 protein is CASSIDEGIRSGYTF. The CDR3, as DNA: TGTGCCAGTAGTATAGATGAGGGAATAAGGTCTGGCTACACCTTC.

The gene calls are TRBV29-1 and TRBJ2-7; 10 bases align to TRBD1. The J segment lost 2 bases and the V segment lost 4 bases, leaving 2 bases of the junction unmatched. The CDR3 covers 13 residues. Germline V gene data show CDR1 as SQVTM and CDR2 as ANQGSEA. The DNA for the CDR3 is TGCAGCGTTGTGGGGACAGGGGCCTACGAGCAGTACTTC. It yields the protein CSVVGTGAYEQYF.